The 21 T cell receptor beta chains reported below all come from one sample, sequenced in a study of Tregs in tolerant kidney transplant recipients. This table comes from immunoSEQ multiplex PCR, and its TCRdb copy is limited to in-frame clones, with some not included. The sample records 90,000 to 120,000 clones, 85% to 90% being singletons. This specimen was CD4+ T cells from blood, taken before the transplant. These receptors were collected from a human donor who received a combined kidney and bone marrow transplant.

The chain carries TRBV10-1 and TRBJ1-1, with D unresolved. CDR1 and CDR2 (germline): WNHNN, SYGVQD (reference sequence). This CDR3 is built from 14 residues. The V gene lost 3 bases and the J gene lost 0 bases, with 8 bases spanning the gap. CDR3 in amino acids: CASSDSGLNTEAFF. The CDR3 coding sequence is TGCGCCAGCAGTGACTCGGGGTTGAACACTGAAGCTTTCTTT.

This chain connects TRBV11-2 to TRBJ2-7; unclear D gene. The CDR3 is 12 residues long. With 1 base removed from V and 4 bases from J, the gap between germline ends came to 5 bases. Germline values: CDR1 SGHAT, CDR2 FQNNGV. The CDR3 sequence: CASSLVPYEQYF. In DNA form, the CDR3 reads TGTGCCAGCAGCTTAGTCCCGTACGAGCAGTACTTC.

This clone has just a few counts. The CDR3 bases are TGTGCCAGCAGTGAAAGGAGGGCCCCCTATGGCTACACCTTC. The encoded protein is CASSERRAPYGYTF. This chain joins TRBV2 and TRBJ1-2; no clear D. Germline CDR1 and CDR2: SNHLY and FYNNEI. The CDR3 runs to 14 residues. V lost 2 bases to trimming and J lost 4 bases, with 11 bases between them.

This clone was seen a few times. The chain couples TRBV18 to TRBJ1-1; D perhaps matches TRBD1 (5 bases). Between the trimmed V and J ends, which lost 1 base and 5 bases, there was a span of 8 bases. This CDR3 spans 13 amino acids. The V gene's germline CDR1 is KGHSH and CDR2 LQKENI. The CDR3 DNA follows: TGTGCCAGCTCACCACTGGGGGGGACTGAAGCTTTCTTT. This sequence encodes CASSPLGGTEAFF.

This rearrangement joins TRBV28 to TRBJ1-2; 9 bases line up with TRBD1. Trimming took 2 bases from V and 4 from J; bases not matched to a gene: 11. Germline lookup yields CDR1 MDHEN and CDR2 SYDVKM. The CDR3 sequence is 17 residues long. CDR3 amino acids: CASSLVTGGYSPYGYTF. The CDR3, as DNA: TGTGCCAGCAGTTTAGTCACAGGGGGCTATTCCCCCTATGGCTACACCTTC.

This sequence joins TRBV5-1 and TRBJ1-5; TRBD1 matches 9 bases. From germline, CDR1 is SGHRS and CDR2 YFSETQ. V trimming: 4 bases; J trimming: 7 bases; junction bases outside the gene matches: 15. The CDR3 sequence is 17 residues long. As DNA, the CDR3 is TGCGCCAGCAGCCCCTCTCCGGCGGGACAGGGTTCGCAGCCCCAGCATTTT. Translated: CASSPSPAGQGSQPQHF. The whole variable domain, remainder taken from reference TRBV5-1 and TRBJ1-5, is KAGVTQTPRYLIKTRGQQVTLSCSPISGHRSVSWYQQTPGQGLQFLFEYFSETQRNKGNFPGRFSGRQFSNSRSEMNVSTLELGDSALYLCASSPSPAGQGSQPQHFGDGTRLSIL.

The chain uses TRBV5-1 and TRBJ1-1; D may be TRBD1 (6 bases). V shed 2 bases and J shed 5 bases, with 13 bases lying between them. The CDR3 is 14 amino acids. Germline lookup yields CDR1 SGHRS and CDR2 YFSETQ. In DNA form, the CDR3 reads TGCGCCAGCAGCTTCCAGGGGAAAGAAACTGAAGCTTTCTTT. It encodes CASSFQGKETEAFF.

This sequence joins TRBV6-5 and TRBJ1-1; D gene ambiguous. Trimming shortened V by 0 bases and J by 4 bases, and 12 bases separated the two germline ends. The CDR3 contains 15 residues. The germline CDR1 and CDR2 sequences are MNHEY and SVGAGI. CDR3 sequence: CASSYSISGATEAFF. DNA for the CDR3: TGTGCCAGCAGTTACTCGATTAGTGGTGCCACTGAAGCTTTCTTT.

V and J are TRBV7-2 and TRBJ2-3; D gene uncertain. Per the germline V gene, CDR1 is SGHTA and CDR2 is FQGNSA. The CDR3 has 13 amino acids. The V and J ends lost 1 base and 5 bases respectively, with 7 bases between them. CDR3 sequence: CASSLGPGDTQYF. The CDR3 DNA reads TGTGCCAGCAGCTTAGGACCGGGAGATACGCAGTATTTT. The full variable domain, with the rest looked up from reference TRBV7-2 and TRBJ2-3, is GAGVSQSPSNKVTEKGKDVELRCDPISGHTALYWYRQSLGQGLEFLIYFQGNSAPDKSGLPSDRFSAERTGGSVSTLTIQRTQQEDSAVYLCASSLGPGDTQYFGPGTRLTVL.

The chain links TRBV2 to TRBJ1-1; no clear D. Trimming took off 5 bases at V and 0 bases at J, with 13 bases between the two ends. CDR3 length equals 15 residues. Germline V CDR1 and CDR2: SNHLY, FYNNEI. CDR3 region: CASSQHGMVNTEAFF. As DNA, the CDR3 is TGTGCCAGCAGTCAACACGGGATGGTGAACACTGAAGCTTTCTTT.

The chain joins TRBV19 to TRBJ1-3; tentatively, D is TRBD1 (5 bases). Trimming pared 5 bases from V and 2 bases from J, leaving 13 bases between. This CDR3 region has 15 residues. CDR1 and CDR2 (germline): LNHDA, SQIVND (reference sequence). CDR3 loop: CASSPPGEAGNTIYF. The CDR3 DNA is TGTGCCAGTAGTCCCCCGGGGGAAGCTGGAAACACCATATATTTT.

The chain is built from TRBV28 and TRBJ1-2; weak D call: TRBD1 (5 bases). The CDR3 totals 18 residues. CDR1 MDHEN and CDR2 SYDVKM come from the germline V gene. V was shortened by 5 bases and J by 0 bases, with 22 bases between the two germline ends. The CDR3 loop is CASSARGTLGLSNYGYTF. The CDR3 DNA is TGTGCCAGCAGTGCTAGGGGCACACTGGGCCTATCTAACTATGGCTACACCTTC.

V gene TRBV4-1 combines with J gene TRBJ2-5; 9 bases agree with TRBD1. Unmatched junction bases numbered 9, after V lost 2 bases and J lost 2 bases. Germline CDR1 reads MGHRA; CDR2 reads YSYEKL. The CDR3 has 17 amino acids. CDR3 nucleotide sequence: TGCGCCAGCAGCCAACACACGGGACAGGGAGGTCAAGAGACCCAGTACTTC. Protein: CASSQHTGQGGQETQYF.

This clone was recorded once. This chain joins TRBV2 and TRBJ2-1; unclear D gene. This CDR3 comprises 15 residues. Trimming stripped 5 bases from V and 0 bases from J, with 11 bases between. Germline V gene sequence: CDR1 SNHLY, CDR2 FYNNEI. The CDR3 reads CASSRGPSSYNEQFF. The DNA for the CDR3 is TGTGCCAGCAGTCGAGGCCCGAGCTCCTACAATGAGCAGTTCTTC.

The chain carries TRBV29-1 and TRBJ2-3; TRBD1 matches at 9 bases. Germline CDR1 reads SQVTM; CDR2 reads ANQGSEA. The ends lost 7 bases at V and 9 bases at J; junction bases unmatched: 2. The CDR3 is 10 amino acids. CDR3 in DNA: TGCAGCGCTGGGACAGGGACGCAGTATTTT. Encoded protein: CSAGTGTQYF.

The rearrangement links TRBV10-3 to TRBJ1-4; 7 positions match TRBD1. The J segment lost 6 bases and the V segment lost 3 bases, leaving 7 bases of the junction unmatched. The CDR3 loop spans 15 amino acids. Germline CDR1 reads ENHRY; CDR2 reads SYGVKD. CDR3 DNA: TGTGCCATCAGTGAAGGGGGCGGAGGGGATGAAAAACTGTTTTTT. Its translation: CAISEGGGGDEKLFF.

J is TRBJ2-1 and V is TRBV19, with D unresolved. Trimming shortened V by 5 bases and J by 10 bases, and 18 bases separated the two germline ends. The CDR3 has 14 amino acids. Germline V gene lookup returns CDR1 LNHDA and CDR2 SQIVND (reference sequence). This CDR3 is CASSHRVFSSEQFF. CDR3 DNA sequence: TGTGCCAGTAGTCACCGGGTCTTTTCGTCGGAGCAGTTCTTC. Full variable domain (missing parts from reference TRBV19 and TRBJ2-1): DGGITQSPKYLFRKEGQNVTLSCEQNLNHDAMYWYRQDPGQGLRLIYYSQIVNDFQKGDIAEGYSVSREKKESFPLTVTSAQKNPTAFYLCASSHRVFSSEQFFGPGTRLTVL.

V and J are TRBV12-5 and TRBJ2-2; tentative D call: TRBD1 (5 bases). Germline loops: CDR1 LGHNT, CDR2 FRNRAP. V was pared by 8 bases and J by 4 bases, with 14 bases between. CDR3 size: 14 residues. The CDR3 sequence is CASSAGKPTGELFF. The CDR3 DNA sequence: TGTGCTAGTTCGGCAGGGAAGCCCACCGGGGAGCTGTTTTTT.

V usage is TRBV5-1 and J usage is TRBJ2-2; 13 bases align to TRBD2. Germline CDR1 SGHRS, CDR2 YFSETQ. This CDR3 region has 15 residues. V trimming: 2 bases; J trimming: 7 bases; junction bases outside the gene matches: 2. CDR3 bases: TGCGCCAGCAGCTTACTAGCGGGAGGGAACGGGGAGCTGTTTTTT. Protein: CASSLLAGGNGELFF.

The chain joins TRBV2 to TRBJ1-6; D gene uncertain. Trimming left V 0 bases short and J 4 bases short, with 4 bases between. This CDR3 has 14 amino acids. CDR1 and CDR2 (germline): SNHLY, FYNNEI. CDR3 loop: CASSEAEYNSPLHF. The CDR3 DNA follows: TGTGCCAGCAGTGAAGCGGAGTATAATTCACCCCTCCACTTT.

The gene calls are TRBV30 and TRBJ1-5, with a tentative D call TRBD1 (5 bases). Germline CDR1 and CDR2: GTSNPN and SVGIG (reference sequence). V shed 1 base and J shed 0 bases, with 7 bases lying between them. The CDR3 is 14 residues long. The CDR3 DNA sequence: TGTGCCTGGAGTGCAGGGAATAGCAATCAGCCCCAGCATTTT. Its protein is CAWSAGNSNQPQHF.